These T cell receptor beta chains were read from a single sample in a study of technical replicates of blood from four donors. Only in-frame clones appear in the TCRdb table, and some are missing; sequencing was by immunoSEQ multiplex PCR. The sample records just over 75,000 clones, around 92% being singletons. What was sequenced was T cells isolated from PBMCs. The receptors stem from a human donor in good health. The CDR3 runs from the conserved cysteine through the conserved F or W. The D gene is left open where the match is weak. Rows may omit the clone size; those that give it use once, few, many or a size class.

v_gene	j_gene	abundance	d_gene	CDR3nt	CDR3aa
TRBV7-8	TRBJ1-1	once	.	TGTGCCAGCAGCGCGGGGGCATACACTGAAGCTTTCTTT	CASSAGAYTEAFF
TRBV7-2	TRBJ1-2	once	TRBD1	TGTGCCAGCAGCTCTACCCCAGGGGGCAGAGGCTACACCTTC	CASSSTPGGRGYTF
TRBV6-1	TRBJ2-3	.	TRBD1	TGTGCCGTACCTCGGACAGGGACCCTCACAGATACGCAGTATTTT	CAVPRTGTLTDTQYF
TRBV6-5	TRBJ1-1	once	.	TGTGCCAGCACCACATGGGCGGGAAGGAACACTGAAGCTTTCTTT	CASTTWAGRNTEAFF
TRBV15	TRBJ1-1	.	.	TGTGCCACCAGGGGCAGGGTAGGGGACACTGAAGCTTTCTTT	CATRGRVGDTEAFF
TRBV4-2	TRBJ2-5	.	TRBD2	TGTGCCAGCAGCCAACGGTTCGGGACTAGTGGGGGGGAGACCCAGTACTTC	CASSQRFGTSGGETQYF
TRBV28	TRBJ2-2	.	TRBD2	TGTGCCAGCAGTCTAATAGGACAGCGGGAGGCCGGGGAGCTGTTTTTT	CASSLIGQREAGELFF
TRBV4-2	TRBJ2-1	once	TRBD2	TGTGCCAGCAGCCTGAGGGCGGGACTAGCGTACAATGAGCAGTTCTTC	CASSLRAGLAYNEQFF
TRBV4-2	TRBJ2-2	once	TRBD2	TGTGCCAGCAGCCAAGATTTGGCAGGGGGATTAGCGGGAGGCGGCGGGGAGCTGTTTTTT	CASSQDLAGGLAGGGGELFF
TRBV19	TRBJ1-5	.	TRBD1	TGTGCCAGTAGTACGCCCCGGGACAGCCATCAGCCCCAGCATTTT	CASSTPRDSHQPQHF
TRBV28	TRBJ2-2	.	TRBD2	TGTGCCAGCAGTCCGACTAGCGGGAGGGCCGGTTCCGGGGAGCTGTTTTTT	CASSPTSGRAGSGELFF
TRBV29-1	TRBJ2-2	.	.	TGCAGCGTCCGGAACACCGGGGAGCTGTTTTTT	CSVRNTGELFF
TRBV6-6	TRBJ2-7	.	TRBD2	TGTGCCAGCACAGCGGGAGCCTCCTACGAGCAGTACTTC	CASTAGASYEQYF
TRBV21-1	TRBJ2-7	.	.	TGTGCCAGCAGCAGAGCCCCCGGGGTATCCTACGAGCAGTACTTC	CASSRAPGVSYEQYF
TRBV30	TRBJ2-7	.	.	TGTGCCTGGAGCCCCAAGCACGAGCAGTACTTC	CAWSPKHEQYF
TRBV25-1	TRBJ2-7	.	.	TGTGCCAGCAGTGTCCACTACGAGCAGTACTTC	CASSVHYEQYF